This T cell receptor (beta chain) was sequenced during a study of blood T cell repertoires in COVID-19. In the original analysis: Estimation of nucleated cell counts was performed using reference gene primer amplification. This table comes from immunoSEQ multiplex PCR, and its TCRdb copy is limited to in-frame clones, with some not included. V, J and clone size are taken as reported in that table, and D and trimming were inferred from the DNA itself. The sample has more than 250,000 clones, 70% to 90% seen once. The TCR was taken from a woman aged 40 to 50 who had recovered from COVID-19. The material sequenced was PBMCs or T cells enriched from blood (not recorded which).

The DNA of the CDR3 is TGTGCCAGCAGCTTAGAACAGGGAGTGGGGGCCCTCCACTTT. Translation gives CASSLEQGVGALHF. The chain has TRBV7-2 and TRBJ1-6; possible D gene TRBD1, 6 bases. Germline V gives CDR1 SGHTA, CDR2 FQGNSA. CDR3 length: 14 amino acids. Trimming stripped 1 base from V and 14 bases from J, with 15 bases between. Full variable domain (rest looked up from reference TRBV7-2 and TRBJ1-6): GAGVSQSPSNKVTEKGKDVELRCDPISGHTALYWYRQSLGQGLEFLIYFQGNSAPDKSGLPSDRFSAERTGGSVSTLTIQRTQQEDSAVYLCASSLEQGVGALHFGNGTRLTVT.